Below are 22 T cell receptor beta chains sequenced from a single sample in a study of blood T cell repertoires in COVID-19. Sequenced by immunoSEQ multiplex PCR; TCRdb stores in-frame clones only, minus some. Of under 200,000 clones listed, 82% are singletons. The sequencing input was PBMCs or T cells enriched from blood (not recorded which). All receptors derive from a woman aged 55-69 years with acute COVID-19.

The chain is built from TRBV18 and TRBJ1-5; 8 bases agree with TRBD1. The V and J ends lost 3 bases and 1 base, in that order; junction bases with no gene match: 2. This CDR3 has 15 residues. CDR1 is KGHSH, CDR2 LQKENI, per germline. In nucleotides, the CDR3 is TGTGCCAGCTCACCTCAGGGGGCAAGCAATCAGCCCCAGCATTTT. This translates into CASSPQGASNQPQHF.

The V and J genes are TRBV6-5 and TRBJ2-6; the match to TRBD1 covers 7 bases. Trimming took 6 bases from V and 2 from J; bases not matched to a gene: 4. This CDR3 is 15 amino acids long. Germline assignment: CDR1 MNHEY and CDR2 SVGAGI. CDR3: CASSLGQAGANVLTF. The DNA of the CDR3 is TGTGCCAGCAGCCTCGGACAGGCTGGGGCCAACGTCCTGACTTTC.

This sequence joins TRBV19 and TRBJ1-2; TRBD1 might be the D (6 bases). This CDR3 has 14 residues. V dropped 2 bases and J dropped 8 bases, with 15 bases sitting between them. The V gene's germline CDR1 is LNHDA and CDR2 SQIVND (reference sequence). Written as DNA, the CDR3 is TGTGCCAGTAGTATATTAGGACAGTCGGAAGGCTACACCTTC. The encoded protein is CASSILGQSEGYTF.

The chain uses TRBV10-3 and TRBJ2-7; TRBD2 matches 8 bases. The CDR3 runs 14 residues. V gave up 11 bases and J gave up 2 bases; unmatched junction bases: 11. Looked up from germline, CDR1 is ENHRY and CDR2 is SYGVKD. CDR3 sequence reads: CAAMGGGGTYEQYF. The CDR3 coding sequence is TGTGCCGCCATGGGAGGCGGGGGGACCTACGAGCAGTACTTC.

This chain uses TRBV6-2 or TRBV6-3 with TRBJ2-3; D is undetermined. The CDR3 extends over 16 amino acids. The V gene lost 1 base and the J gene lost 4 bases, with 15 bases spanning the gap. Germline V CDR1 and CDR2: MNHEY, SVGEGT. CDR3 loop: CASSYFVPSTADTQYF. Here the CDR3 DNA reads TGTGCCAGCAGTTACTTTGTACCTAGTACGGCAGATACGCAGTATTTT.

The sample holds a few counts of this clone. This rearrangement joins TRBV7-6 to TRBJ2-1, with TRBD2 identical over 7 bases. V lost 5 bases to trimming and J lost 9 bases; unmatched junction nucleotides: 22. This CDR3 contains 18 residues. Germline V gene lookup returns CDR1 SGHVS and CDR2 FNYEAQ. CDR3 in DNA: TGTGCCAGCAGCCCTACCTCCTGGGCGGGAGCGACCGGGGGTGAGCAGTTCTTC. It is translated as CASSPTSWAGATGGEQFF.

This chain joins TRBV28 and TRBJ1-1; unclear D gene. CDR3 size: 15 residues. Germline CDR1 MDHEN, CDR2 SYDVKM. V lost 8 bases and J 1 base, leaving 17 bases between the germline ends. The CDR3 sequence: CASLRLEGWNTEAFF. CDR3 DNA sequence: TGTGCCAGCCTACGCTTGGAGGGATGGAACACTGAAGCTTTCTTT.

This rearrangement joins TRBV30 to TRBJ2-5; a weak D match, TRBD2 (5 bases). V lost 8 bases, J lost 7 bases, and 20 bases lay in between. Germline CDR1 and CDR2: GTSNPN and SVGIG (reference sequence). CDR3 length: 13 residues. The CDR3 loop reads CALRGDTAGTQYF. CDR3 nucleotide sequence: TGTGCCCTCAGAGGCGATACCGCGGGGACCCAGTACTTC.

The J gene is TRBJ2-1, the V gene TRBV9, with a tentative D call TRBD1 (6 bases). Trimming stripped 0 bases from V and 6 bases from J, with 7 bases between. Germline lookup yields CDR1 SGDLS and CDR2 YYNGEE. The CDR3 is made up of 13 amino acids. CDR3 sequence reads: CASSVVGANEQFF. The DNA of the CDR3 is TGTGCCAGCAGCGTAGTGGGGGCCAATGAGCAGTTCTTC.

This clone was detected only a few times. The V and J genes are TRBV6-6 and TRBJ1-2; unclear D gene. V was trimmed by 5 bases and J by 0 bases, leaving 19 bases between them. CDR1 is MNHNY, CDR2 SVGAGI, per germline (reference sequence). This CDR3 contains 17 residues. CDR3 loop: CASSQRYLATTNYGYTF. CDR3 in DNA: TGTGCCAGCAGTCAACGCTATCTAGCTACTACTAACTATGGCTACACCTTC.

The genes are TRBV19 and TRBJ1-2; 9 bases align to TRBD1. The CDR3 sequence is 17 residues long. J was trimmed by 4 bases and V by 5 bases; bases with no gene match: 14. The germline V gene encodes CDR1 LNHDA and CDR2 SQIVND (reference sequence). DNA for the CDR3: TGTGCCAGTAGTGCCCGGGACAGGGCGGAGGTTGCCTATGGCTACACCTTC. Translating gives CASSARDRAEVAYGYTF.

Only a few counts were recorded for this clone. V usage is TRBV7-8 and J usage is TRBJ1-3, with 9 bases that match TRBD1. The CDR3 runs 14 residues. The junction had 6 bases not matched to a gene; V was cut back by 6 bases and J by 6 bases. CDR1 and CDR2 from the germline V gene are SGHVS and FQNEAQ. In DNA form, the CDR3 reads TGTGCCAGCAGTTTCGACAGGGGGGAAAACACCATATATTTT. This codes for CASSFDRGENTIYF.

This sequence joins TRBV27 and TRBJ1-5; 9 bases fit TRBD1. J gave up 2 bases and V 3 bases, and 5 bases lay outside the gene matches. The CDR3 sequence is 16 residues long. The germline V gene encodes CDR1 MNHEY and CDR2 SMNVEV (reference sequence). The CDR3 loop is CASSFYRGRGNQPQHF. The CDR3 coding sequence is TGTGCCAGCAGTTTTTACAGGGGGCGCGGCAATCAGCCCCAGCATTTT.

The chain links TRBV5-8 to TRBJ1-2, with D possibly TRBD1 on 5 matching bases. The CDR3 extends over 12 amino acids. Germline V gives CDR1 SGHTS, CDR2 YDEGEE. Trimming pared 2 bases from V and 7 bases from J, leaving 9 bases between. CDR3 nucleotide sequence: TGTGCCAGCAGCTTTCAGGGAGGTGGCTACACCTTC. Protein: CASSFQGGGYTF.

This clone was picked up a small number of times. The chain is built from TRBV6-1 and TRBJ1-2, with TRBD1 as a possible D gene (6 bases). Trimming removed 2 bases from V and 4 bases from J, with 14 bases in between. CDR3 length equals 15 residues. Germline CDR1 reads MNHNS; CDR2 reads SASEGT. The CDR3 region has the DNA TGTGCCAGCAGTGAACGCTCGGACAGCTCCTATGGCTACACCTTC. It encodes CASSERSDSSYGYTF.

This clone has just one count. The J gene is TRBJ1-3, the V gene TRBV5-1; TRBD1 is a possible D gene (6 bases). Germline V gene sequence: CDR1 SGHRS, CDR2 YFSETQ. The V and J ends lost 4 bases and 0 bases respectively, with 17 bases between them. This CDR3 is 17 amino acids long. This chain's CDR3 is CASSTGNTILSGNTIYF. The CDR3 region has the DNA TGCGCCAGCAGCACAGGGAACACCATCCTCTCTGGAAACACCATATATTTT.

The chain joins TRBV24-1 to TRBJ1-2; no definite D call. Trimming pared 1 base from V and 0 bases from J, leaving 5 bases between. The CDR3 is 14 residues long. Germline lookup yields CDR1 KGHDR and CDR2 SFDVKD. CDR3 bases: TGTGCCACCAGTGATTTCGCAGCTAACTATGGCTACACCTTC. Translated: CATSDFAANYGYTF.

The rearrangement links TRBV9 to TRBJ2-5, with 8 bases lining up with TRBD2. V dropped 4 bases and J dropped 5; count of bases not matched to a gene: 10. CDR1 and CDR2 from the germline V gene are SGDLS and YYNGEE. The length of the CDR3 is 15 residues. This chain's CDR3 is CASSPLAGGRETQYF. The CDR3 DNA follows: TGTGCCAGCAGCCCCCTCGCGGGGGGTAGGGAGACCCAGTACTTC.

This clone was found once. This sequence joins TRBV15 and TRBJ2-3; a possible D gene is TRBD2 (6 bases). The CDR3 has 15 amino acids. V was shortened by 1 base and J by 2 bases, with 10 bases between the two germline ends. Looked up from germline, CDR1 is LNHNV and CDR2 is YYDKDF (reference sequence). Here the CDR3 DNA reads TGTGCCACCAGCAGAGGAACTAGCCCCACAGATACGCAGTATTTT. Protein sequence: CATSRGTSPTDTQYF.

This clone has just one count. The chain carries TRBV12-3 or TRBV12-4 and TRBJ1-4, with D perhaps matching TRBD1 (5 bases). This CDR3 is built from 13 residues. V gave up 5 bases and J gave up 4 bases, with 8 bases separating them. The CDR3 reads CASSRQRNEKLFF. In DNA, the CDR3 is TGTGCCAGCAGTCGACAGCGTAATGAAAAACTGTTTTTT.

This clone was seen a handful of times. The rearrangement uses TRBV2 and TRBJ2-1; D unclear. Germline CDR1 is SNHLY and CDR2 is FYNNEI. The CDR3 covers 13 residues. Trimming stripped 6 bases from V and 3 bases from J, with 9 bases between. The CDR3 here is CASRLTNYNEQFF. CDR3 DNA sequence: TGTGCCAGCAGACTGACAAACTACAATGAGCAGTTCTTC.

This clone has just a few counts. The gene calls are TRBV7-9 and TRBJ2-1, with 10 bases that match TRBD2. The CDR3 totals 13 residues. CDR1 and CDR2 from the germline V gene are SEHNR and FQNEAQ (reference sequence). V lost 10 bases and J lost 7; bases outside the gene matches: 7. DNA for the CDR3: TGTGCCATCGGAGCGGGAGGGCCTAATGAGCAGTTCTTC. Residues: CAIGAGGPNEQFF.